The count of the clone carrying this T cell receptor beta chain is one. The sample originates from a study of technical replicates of blood from a handful of donors. Generated by immunoSEQ multiplex PCR, the TCRdb table keeps only in-frame clones and is missing some. The table records about 86,000 clones, nearly 96% of them present only once. Trimming cost V 0 bases and J 4 bases; bases outside gene matches: 11. This CDR3 is built from 17 residues. The germline CDR1 and CDR2 sequences are MGHRA and YSYEKL. The source of this sequence is a human donor in good health. The chain uses TRBV4-1 and TRBJ1-2; 7 nucleotides match TRBD1. What was sequenced was T cells isolated from PBMCs. CDR3 amino acids: CASSQEVASSGGYGYTF. DNA for the CDR3: TGCGCCAGCAGCCAAGAAGTTGCAAGCTCAGGGGGCTATGGCTACACCTTC.